The 21 T cell receptor beta chains below come from one sample, sequenced in a study of regulatory T cells in long-lasting Graves disease. Arm-PCR of CDR3 regions and iRepertoire HTBI primers were used to build TCR beta libraries. TCRdb fed the multiplex PCR reads into MiXCR, producing one record per CDR3 protein. The sample records 450,000 to 650,000 distinct CDR3 sequences, more than 15% being singletons. Time point here: newly diagnosed GD, antithyroid drugs for less than 3 months. Extracted PBMC RNA gave rise to the TCR library. This sample also appeared in a second study, on T cells in Graves' hyperthyroidism and ophthalmopathy.

This specimen consisted of peripheral blood mononuclear cells (PBMCs), obtained at new diagnosis, from a patient treated with antithyroid drugs. Receptors originate from a woman between 40 and 65 years old with Graves disease.

In the case of this clonotype: This may stem from a read error, because a much larger clone lies one nucleotide away. This chain's CDR3 is CADRTSGGADTLYF. Written as DNA, the CDR3 is TGTGCAGACCGGACTAGCGGGGGGGCAGATACGCTGTATTTT. The chain combines TRBV2 with TRBJ2-3; TRBD2 agrees at 15 bases. CDR1 is SNHLY and CDR2 is FYNNEI in the germline V gene. The CDR3 totals 14 residues.

This clonotype was observed many times. V gene TRBV5-6 combines with J gene TRBJ1-1, with D possibly matching TRBD1 (6 bases). CDR3 size: 14 residues. The germline V gene encodes CDR1 SGHDT and CDR2 YYEEEE. V was cut by 4 bases and J by 2 bases, with 12 bases left in between. The CDR3 loop is CASSAGTPNTEAFF. The CDR3 bases are TGTGCCAGCAGCGCCGGGACACCTAACACTGAAGCTTTCTTT.

This clonotype was observed at least ten times. In DNA, the CDR3 is TGTGCCAGCAGCGTAGGGCCGACGGGCAATCAGCCCCAGCATTTT. Its translation: CASSVGPTGNQPQHF. The V call is TRBV9, the J call TRBJ1-5; D is unresolved. Germline CDR1 SGDLS, CDR2 YYNGEE. V lost 0 bases and J 2 bases, leaving 9 bases between the germline ends. This CDR3 region has 15 residues.

The rearrangement links TRBV12-3 or TRBV12-4 to TRBJ2-4; 12 nucleotides align to TRBD2. There are 15 residues in the CDR3. The V and J ends lost 5 bases and 8 bases, in that order; junction bases with no gene match: 7. CDR3 DNA: TGTGCCAGCAGTATCCTAGCGGGGGGGGGGGACATTCAGTACTTC. Translation: CASSILAGGGDIQYF.

This clonotype was detected a few times. The rearrangement links TRBV6-1 to TRBJ2-7, with 9 positions matching TRBD1. Germline V gene data show CDR1 as MNHNS and CDR2 as SASEGT. The junction had 4 bases not matched to a gene; V was cut back by 6 bases and J by 4 bases. This CDR3 spans 13 amino acids. CDR3 bases: TGTGCCAGCAGGAGACAGGGGGGTTACGAGCAGTACTTC. Protein: CASRRQGGYEQYF.

At least ten counts were recorded for this clonotype. An end of the junction does not agree with germline; a read error may underlie this. The genes are TRBV28 and TRBJ1-5; the D is unclear. Per the germline V gene, CDR1 is MDHEN and CDR2 is SYDVKM. The CDR3 contains 13 residues. CDR3 DNA: TGTGCCAGCAGTCCCCCCAGCAGTCAGCCCCAGCATTTT. This codes for CASSPPSSQPQHF.

This clonotype was counted ten times or more. The rearrangement links TRBV18 to TRBJ2-7; D is perhaps TRBD1 or TRBD2 (5 bases each). V was cut by 3 bases and J by 3 bases, with 12 bases left in between. Germline V CDR1 and CDR2: KGHSH, LQKENI. The CDR3 runs to 14 residues. Here the CDR3 reads CASSPGRNGYEQYF. CDR3 DNA sequence: TGTGCCAGCTCACCGGGACGGAACGGCTACGAGCAGTACTTC.

In its sample, this clonotype was seen a few times. This chain connects TRBV3-1 to TRBJ1-6, with TRBD1 identical over 7 bases. V was pared by 7 bases and J by 9 bases, with 9 bases of the junction left unmatched. The germline V gene encodes CDR1 LGHDT and CDR2 YNNKEL (reference sequence). The CDR3 extends over 14 amino acids. The CDR3 DNA reads TGTGCCAGCAAGGGCCAGGGGGACGGTTCACCCCTCCACTTT. Residues: CASKGQGDGSPLHF.

The chain employs TRBV5-6 and TRBJ2-3; unclear D gene. Trimming removed 0 bases from V and 7 bases from J, with 6 bases in between. The CDR3 sequence is 12 residues long. Germline-derived CDR1 and CDR2 are SGHDT and YYEEEE. The DNA of the CDR3 is TGTGCCAGCAGCTTGGGTGAGCATACGCAGTATTTT. Its translation is CASSLGEHTQYF.

This clonotype appeared many times. The V call is TRBV3-1, the J call TRBJ2-3; 7 bases are a match to TRBD2. Germline V lookup: CDR1 LGHDT, CDR2 YNNKEL (reference sequence). CDR3 size: 15 residues. The trim removed 4 bases at V and 6 bases at J, leaving 10 bases unmatched. Here the CDR3 reads CASSRAGPLRDTQYF. The CDR3 nucleotides are TGTGCCAGCAGCCGAGCGGGGCCCCTACGGGATACGCAGTATTTT.

There are a few counts of this clonotype. The chain carries TRBV2 and TRBJ1-2, with a possible D match to TRBD1 (6 bases). The CDR3 spans 15 residues. The V end was cut by 3 bases, the J end by 5 bases, with 16 bases between. Germline-derived CDR1 and CDR2 are SNHLY and FYNNEI. Here the CDR3 DNA reads TGTGCCAGCAGTGATCCGGGGAGGGGGAGGTATGGCTACACCTTC. Translating it yields CASSDPGRGRYGYTF.

This clonotype was found many times. The chain links TRBV2 to TRBJ1-5, with a tentative D call TRBD1 (5 bases). The CDR3 extends over 15 amino acids. Germline V gene lookup returns CDR1 SNHLY and CDR2 FYNNEI. V lost 0 bases, J lost 8 bases, and 14 bases lay in between. Here the CDR3 DNA reads TGTGCCAGCAGTGAAGCGCTTGGCAGGGCCAAGCCCCAGCATTTT. Translated: CASSEALGRAKPQHF.

At least ten counts were recorded for this clonotype. The rearrangement links TRBV5-4 to TRBJ2-5; 12 nucleotides line up with TRBD2. This CDR3 has 15 residues. The germline V gene encodes CDR1 SGHNT and CDR2 YYREEE (reference sequence). V was pared by 4 bases and J by 5 bases, with 6 bases of the junction left unmatched. In nucleotides, the CDR3 is TGTGCCAGCAGCCTAGGACTAGCGGGGATGGAGACCCAGTACTTC. Its protein is CASSLGLAGMETQYF.

This clonotype was seen repeatedly, ten times or more. The chain carries TRBV4-1 and TRBJ2-3; D is unresolved. The germline V gene encodes CDR1 MGHRA and CDR2 YSYEKL. The CDR3 spans 13 residues. V was cut by 4 bases and J by 10 bases, with 15 bases left in between. Here the CDR3 reads CASSRLHLQAQYF. In nucleotides, the CDR3 is TGCGCCAGCAGCCGCCTCCACCTCCAGGCGCAGTATTTT.

The rearrangement uses TRBV5-6 and TRBJ2-7; D is unresolved. The CDR3 has 14 residues. Germline-derived CDR1 and CDR2 are SGHDT and YYEEEE. Trimming took 0 bases from V and 5 from J, leaving 12 bases between them. CDR3 DNA: TGTGCCAGCAGCTTGGCCTTTAGCTTCAACGAGCAGTACTTC. It encodes CASSLAFSFNEQYF.

Ten or more counts support this clonotype. The chain has TRBV6-1 and TRBJ2-7, with D perhaps matching TRBD1 (6 bases). Trimming cost V 7 bases and J 1 base, with 17 bases left between them. This CDR3 has 15 amino acids. CDR1 and CDR2 (germline): MNHNS, SASEGT. The CDR3 loop reads CASNSMKGDSYEQYF. DNA for the CDR3: TGTGCCAGCAATTCAATGAAGGGGGATTCCTACGAGCAGTACTTC.

This clonotype appeared many times. This rearrangement joins TRBV12-3 or TRBV12-4 to TRBJ1-1; 10 bases line up with TRBD1. The CDR3 extends over 16 amino acids. V lost 5 bases and J lost 1; bases outside the gene matches: 7. CDR3 DNA: TGTGCCAGCAGTCACGACAGGGGGCGGAAGAACACTGAAGCTTTCTTT. This gives the protein CASSHDRGRKNTEAFF.

This clonotype showed up many times. The rearrangement links TRBV28 to TRBJ1-2, with 7 bases lining up with TRBD1. Germline trimming cut 2 bases from V and 2 bases from J; bases unmatched to any gene: 5. The CDR3 consists of 15 residues. The germline gives CDR1 MDHEN, CDR2 SYDVKM. Written as DNA, the CDR3 is TGTGCCAGCAGTTTAATACAGGGGATCAACTATGGCTACACCTTC. Amino acid sequence: CASSLIQGINYGYTF.

This clonotype was detected ten times or more. The genes are TRBV11-2 and TRBJ1-1; TRBD1 might be the D (5 bases). V was trimmed by 1 base and J by 6 bases, leaving 12 bases between them. Per germline, CDR1 SGHAT and CDR2 FQNNGV. This CDR3 has 14 residues. As DNA, the CDR3 is TGTGCCAGCAGCTTAGGCAGGGCGGCAGCTGAAGCTTTCTTT. It specifies CASSLGRAAAEAFF.

The chain carries TRBV7-2 and TRBJ2-6, with 9 bases lining up with TRBD2. CDR1 and CDR2 (germline): SGHTA, FQGNSA. Unmatched junction bases numbered 10, after V lost 4 bases and J lost 0 bases. This CDR3 is 19 amino acids long. The CDR3 region is CASSSVAGGFASGANVLTF. The CDR3 DNA reads TGTGCCAGCAGCTCTGTCGCGGGGGGGTTTGCCTCTGGGGCCAACGTCCTGACTTTC.

This clonotype was seen many times. V usage is TRBV3-1 and J usage is TRBJ1-4; D perhaps matches TRBD1 (5 bases). Per germline, CDR1 LGHDT and CDR2 YNNKEL (reference sequence). This CDR3 has 13 amino acids. Trimming took 2 bases from V and 13 from J, leaving 14 bases between them. CDR3 sequence reads: CASSQRTIGGLFF. The CDR3 DNA sequence: TGTGCCAGCAGCCAAAGAACCATCGGGGGACTGTTTTTT.